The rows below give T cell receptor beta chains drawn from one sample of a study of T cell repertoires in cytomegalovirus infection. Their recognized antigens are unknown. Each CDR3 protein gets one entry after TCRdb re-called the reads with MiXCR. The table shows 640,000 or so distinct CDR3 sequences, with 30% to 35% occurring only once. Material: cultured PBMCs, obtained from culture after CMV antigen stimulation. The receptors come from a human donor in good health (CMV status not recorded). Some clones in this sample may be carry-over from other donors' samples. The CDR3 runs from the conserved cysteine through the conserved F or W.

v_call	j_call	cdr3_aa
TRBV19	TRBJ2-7	CASSIDKAYEQYF
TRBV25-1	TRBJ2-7	CASSEFGGYEQYF
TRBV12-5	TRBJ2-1	CASGGGLAGTYNEQFF
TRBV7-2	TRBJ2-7	CASSSLTSGRAGYEQYF
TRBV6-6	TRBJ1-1	CASINPGTVEAFF
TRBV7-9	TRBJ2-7	CASSLVRVNLGTYEQYF
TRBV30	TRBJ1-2	CAWSGGFSYGYTF
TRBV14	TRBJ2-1	CASSQGLGTSGENEQFF
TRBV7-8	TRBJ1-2	CASSLWGADGYTF
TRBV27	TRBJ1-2	CASSLSMTGSYGYTF
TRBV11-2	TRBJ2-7	CASSQRGMEQYF
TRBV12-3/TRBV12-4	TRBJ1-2	CASSPRDRAYYGYTF
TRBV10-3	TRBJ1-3	CAISRTVILSGNTIYF
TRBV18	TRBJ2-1	CASSLTSGTDNEQFF
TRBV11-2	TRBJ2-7	CASSFRGVGYEQYF
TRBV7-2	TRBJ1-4	CASSLGGHEKLFF
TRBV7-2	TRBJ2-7	CASSPDRAISYEQYF
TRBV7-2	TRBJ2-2	CASSWGTSPGELFF
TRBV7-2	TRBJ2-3	CASSFQGASTQYF
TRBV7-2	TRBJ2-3	CASSLGVSQTTDTQYF
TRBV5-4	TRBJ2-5	CASSNGQGGRETQYF
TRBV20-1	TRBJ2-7	CSARVADTYEQYF
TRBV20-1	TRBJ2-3	CSATLPLNTDTQYF
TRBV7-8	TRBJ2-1	CASSLGASGGNEQFF
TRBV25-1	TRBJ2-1	CASTTLGGNEQFF
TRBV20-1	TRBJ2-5	CSASPTSGETQYF
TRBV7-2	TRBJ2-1	CASSWESGRYVNEQFF
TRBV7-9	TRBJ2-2	CASSPFRGAGGELFF
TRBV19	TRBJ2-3	CASSISRPLTDTQYF
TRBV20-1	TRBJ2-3	CSAAPLAGVTDTQYF
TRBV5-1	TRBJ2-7	CASSVPGQRFYEQYF